These 31 T cell receptor beta chains came from one sample sequenced in a study of blood T cell repertoires in COVID-19. Sequenced by immunoSEQ multiplex PCR; TCRdb stores in-frame clones only, minus some. The sample includes about 290,000 clones, roughly 89% of them seen just once. Sequencing was performed on peripheral blood. These receptors originate from a man aged 40-55 years with acute or convalescent COVID-19.

The CDR3 DNA reads as TGCGCCAGCAGCTTGGGGGAGGGCCTCTATGGCTACACCTTC. It is translated as CASSLGEGLYGYTF. The chain joins TRBV5-1 to TRBJ1-2, with no clear D. CDR1 SGHRS and CDR2 YFSETQ come from the germline V gene. The CDR3 sequence is 14 residues long. The germline V and J ends were trimmed by 0 bases and 4 bases, with 10 bases remaining between them. Full variable domain (missing parts from reference TRBV5-1 and TRBJ1-2): KAGVTQTPRYLIKTRGQQVTLSCSPISGHRSVSWYQQTPGQGLQFLFEYFSETQRNKGNFPGRFSGRQFSNSRSEMNVSTLELGDSALYLCASSLGEGLYGYTFGSGTRLTVV.

The chain is built from TRBV6-5 and TRBJ1-1; D gene unclear. The CDR3 extends over 13 amino acids. Trimming removed 6 bases from V and 5 bases from J, with 13 bases in between. Germline V gene data show CDR1 as MNHEY and CDR2 as SVGAGI. CDR3 sequence: CASSLGVRTEAFF. In DNA form, the CDR3 reads TGTGCCAGCAGCCTCGGGGTACGGACTGAAGCTTTCTTT.

The CDR3 loop reads CASSTAGTIQYF. The CDR3 DNA follows: TGTGCCAGTAGTACGGCGGGGACCATACAGTATTTT. The rearrangement uses TRBV19 and TRBJ2-3; possibly TRBD2 for D (6 bases). Trimming left V 4 bases short and J 12 bases short, with 14 bases between. CDR1 is LNHDA and CDR2 is SQIVND in the germline V gene (reference sequence). CDR3 size: 12 residues.

This clone has more than one count but fewer than ten. V is TRBV12-3 or TRBV12-4 and J is TRBJ1-2, with D possibly matching TRBD1 (6 bases). V was clipped by 4 bases and J by 2 bases, with 8 bases between them. The CDR3 spans 13 residues. CDR3 sequence (DNA): TGTGCCAGCAGTTACACAGGGAACTATGGCTACACCTTC. Translated: CASSYTGNYGYTF.

The V call is TRBV19, the J call TRBJ2-2; 8 bases fit TRBD1. J gave up 7 bases and V 1 base, and 2 bases lay outside the gene matches. The CDR3 covers 14 residues. CDR1 and CDR2 (germline): LNHDA, SQIVND (reference sequence). The CDR3: CASSIGQGSGELFF. The CDR3 region has the DNA TGTGCCAGTAGTATAGGACAGGGGAGCGGGGAGCTGTTTTTT.

The genes are TRBV5-6 and TRBJ1-1, with 10 bases that match TRBD1. After removal of 4 bases from V and 6 bases from J, the junction contained 6 bases not matched to a gene. CDR1 and CDR2 (germline): SGHDT, YYEEEE. This CDR3 has 14 amino acids. The CDR3 loop reads CASSGGQGRSEAFF. DNA for the CDR3: TGTGCCAGCAGCGGGGGACAGGGGAGGTCTGAAGCTTTCTTT.

J is TRBJ1-1 and V is TRBV6-5; D is perhaps TRBD1 (5 bases). The CDR3 consists of 14 residues. Germline assignment: CDR1 MNHEY and CDR2 SVGAGI. Trimming took off 7 bases at V and 6 bases at J, with 18 bases between the two ends. The CDR3 loop reads CASTGGVVDPEAFF. CDR3 coding DNA: TGTGCCAGCACAGGAGGGGTGGTGGACCCTGAAGCTTTCTTT.

V and J are TRBV25-1 and TRBJ1-2; D might be TRBD1 (6 bases). V lost 5 bases and J 8 bases, leaving 15 bases between the germline ends. The CDR3 has 13 residues. Germline values: CDR1 MGHDK, CDR2 SYGVNS. The DNA for the CDR3 is TGTGCCAGCAGTCTGGACAGTCCGACGGGCTACACCTTC. It codes for CASSLDSPTGYTF.

The chain links TRBV6-5 to TRBJ1-3, with D possibly matching TRBD1 (6 bases). The CDR3 runs 15 residues. Trimming shortened V by 6 bases and J by 5 bases, and 17 bases separated the two germline ends. Germline CDR1 MNHEY, CDR2 SVGAGI. The CDR3: CASSPWAGDRNTIYF. The CDR3 DNA is TGTGCCAGCAGCCCGTGGGCAGGGGATAGAAACACCATATATTTT.

J is TRBJ1-2 and V is TRBV6-4, with unresolved D. Germline CDR1 MRHNA, CDR2 SNTAGT. Trimming removed 6 bases from V and 3 bases from J, with 11 bases in between. CDR3 length: 13 amino acids. CDR3 sequence: CASRPGVDYGYTF. The CDR3 DNA follows: TGTGCCAGCAGACCCGGGGTGGACTATGGCTACACCTTC.

V usage is TRBV6-5 and J usage is TRBJ1-2; 9 positions agree with TRBD1. V lost 8 bases, J lost 6 bases, and 1 base stayed unmatched. The CDR3 covers 11 residues. Germline CDR1 is MNHEY and CDR2 is SVGAGI. Written as DNA, the CDR3 is TGTGCCAGCGGACAGGGGCATGGCTACACCTTC. Translating it yields CASGQGHGYTF.

The chain carries TRBV12-3 or TRBV12-4 and TRBJ1-2; D is possibly TRBD1 (5 bases). CDR3 length: 12 amino acids. Trimming cost V 3 bases and J 8 bases, with 10 bases left between them. The CDR3 region has the DNA TGTGCCAGCAGTTTTAGGGGAGGCGGCTACACCTTC. Protein product: CASSFRGGGYTF.

V is TRBV2 and J is TRBJ1-3; D ambiguous. From germline, CDR1 is SNHLY and CDR2 FYNNEI. CDR3 length: 15 amino acids. Deletions cut 6 bases from V and 1 base from J, with 13 bases between. This chain's CDR3 is CASSPLYGSGNTIYF. CDR3 DNA sequence: TGTGCCAGCAGCCCTCTCTACGGGTCTGGAAACACCATATATTTT. Drawing the rest from reference TRBV2 and TRBJ1-3, the complete variable domain is EPEVTQTPSHQVTQMGQEVILRCVPISNHLYFYWYRQILGQKVEFLVSFYNNEISEKSEIFDDQFSVERPDGSNFTLKIRSTKLEDSAMYFCASSPLYGSGNTIYFGEGSWLTVV.

The chain is built from TRBV3-1 (or the pseudogene TRBV3-2) and TRBJ1-3; D is perhaps TRBD1 (6 bases). V was shortened by 2 bases and J by 0 bases, with 11 bases between the two germline ends. This CDR3 has 16 amino acids. Germline values: CDR1 LGHDT, CDR2 YNNKEL (reference sequence). The CDR3 DNA reads as TGTGCCAGCAGCCAATCCAGGGGTCCCTCTGGAAACACCATATATTTT. Amino acid sequence: CASSQSRGPSGNTIYF.

This clone has just one count. The chain uses TRBV24-1 and TRBJ2-7; 11 bases align to TRBD1. CDR1 is KGHDR, CDR2 SFDVKD, per germline. J gave up 5 bases and V 3 bases, and 5 bases lay outside the gene matches. The CDR3 is 15 amino acids. The CDR3: CATSDTRTGGDEQYF. CDR3 in DNA: TGTGCCACCAGTGATACGAGGACAGGGGGCGACGAGCAGTACTTC.

V usage is TRBV30 and J usage is TRBJ1-2; D gene ambiguous. The CDR3 totals 16 residues. Germline assignment: CDR1 GTSNPN and CDR2 SVGIG (reference sequence). The V gene lost 3 bases and the J gene lost 1 base, with 18 bases spanning the gap. The CDR3: CAWRHPETEYNYGYTF. For the CDR3, the DNA is TGTGCCTGGAGACACCCCGAGACTGAATATAACTATGGCTACACCTTC.

Remarks on this clone: A read error may account for a junction end that differs from germline. The chain joins TRBV5-5 to TRBJ1-1; 7 bases align to TRBD1. The CDR3 has 8 amino acids. Germline V lookup: CDR1 SGHKS, CDR2 YYEKEE (reference sequence). CDR3: CASSTGEF. In DNA, the CDR3 is TGTGCCAGCAGCACAGGGGAATTT.

The chain has TRBV5-4 and TRBJ1-2; TRBD1 matches 9 bases. V dropped 4 bases and J dropped 9; count of bases not matched to a gene: 19. This CDR3 has 17 residues. Germline loops: CDR1 SGHNT, CDR2 YYREEE (reference sequence). The CDR3 bases are TGTGCCAGCAGCCCGGAGGGGACAGGGAGAAAAACTATGCGCTACACCTTC. It specifies CASSPEGTGRKTMRYTF.

The chain joins TRBV19 to TRBJ2-1, with TRBD2 as a possible D gene (5 bases). This CDR3 is built from 15 residues. CDR1 and CDR2 (germline): LNHDA, SQIVND (reference sequence). V gave up 3 bases and J gave up 0 bases, with 9 bases separating them. The DNA of the CDR3 is TGTGCCAGTAGTATCGAGGGAAACTCCTACAATGAGCAGTTCTTC. Translating it yields CASSIEGNSYNEQFF.

The CDR3 DNA reads as TGTGCCAGCAGTTCGTACAGAACCAGGGATCAGCCCCAGCATTTT. Protein sequence: CASSSYRTRDQPQHF. The rearrangement uses TRBV6-5 and TRBJ1-5, with D perhaps matching TRBD1 (5 bases). The germline V gene encodes CDR1 MNHEY and CDR2 SVGAGI. Trimming left V 4 bases short and J 5 bases short, with 15 bases between. This CDR3 comprises 15 residues.

This clone was seen once. The V and J genes are TRBV5-4 and TRBJ2-3, with 7 bases identical to TRBD1. The CDR3 is 14 residues long. Germline V gene lookup returns CDR1 SGHNT and CDR2 YYREEE (reference sequence). J gave up 2 bases and V 3 bases, and 3 bases lay outside the gene matches. DNA for the CDR3: TGTGCCAGCAGCTGGGACAGCTACACAGATACGCAGTATTTT. This sequence encodes CASSWDSYTDTQYF.

The chain recombines TRBV5-1 with TRBJ1-2; 8 nucleotides line up with TRBD1. The germline V gene has CDR1 SGHRS and CDR2 YFSETQ. The CDR3 totals 14 residues. The V gene end was trimmed by 5 bases and the J gene end by 4 bases; junction bases not matched to a gene: 7. CDR3 coding DNA: TGCGCCAGCAGACCGACAGGGGCGAGCTATGGCTACACCTTC. Amino acid sequence: CASRPTGASYGYTF.

J is TRBJ2-7 and V is TRBV5-1; a possible D gene is TRBD2 (6 bases). Germline CDR1 and CDR2: SGHRS and YFSETQ. Trimming removed 4 bases at V and 2 bases at J, with 16 bases between. This CDR3 has 15 residues. In DNA form, the CDR3 reads TGCGCCAGCAGCGGGCAGGGACTTACAGCCTACGAGCAGTACTTC. Protein sequence: CASSGQGLTAYEQYF. The whole variable domain, remainder taken from reference TRBV5-1 and TRBJ2-7, is KAGVTQTPRYLIKTRGQQVTLSCSPISGHRSVSWYQQTPGQGLQFLFEYFSETQRNKGNFPGRFSGRQFSNSRSEMNVSTLELGDSALYLCASSGQGLTAYEQYFGPGTRLTVT.

This chain uses TRBV2 with TRBJ2-2; 7 nucleotides agree with TRBD2. V lost 0 bases, J lost 7 bases, and 5 bases stayed unmatched. The CDR3 has 15 residues. Germline CDR1 is SNHLY and CDR2 is FYNNEI. The CDR3 DNA reads as TGTGCCAGCAGTGAAGCGCTAGGGGAGGGCGGGGAGCTGTTTTTT. Translating it yields CASSEALGEGGELFF.

This chain uses TRBV7-9 with TRBJ1-2, with D perhaps TRBD1 (6 bases). V was cut by 0 bases and J by 2 bases, with 7 bases left in between. The CDR3 runs to 14 residues. CDR1 SEHNR and CDR2 FQNEAQ come from the germline V gene (reference sequence). In DNA form, the CDR3 reads TGTGCCAGCAGCTTAGCACAGGGCAACTATGGCTACACCTTC. It encodes CASSLAQGNYGYTF.

This chain's CDR3 is CASSPLDRPHGYTF. The CDR3 DNA is TGTGCCAGCAGCCCCCTGGACAGGCCACATGGCTACACCTTC. V gene TRBV27 combines with J gene TRBJ1-2, with 7 nucleotides matching TRBD1. The ends lost 6 bases at V and 6 bases at J; junction bases unmatched: 10. The germline V gene encodes CDR1 MNHEY and CDR2 SMNVEV (reference sequence). CDR3 length: 14 amino acids.

The chain links TRBV4-1 to TRBJ1-4; 11 bases are a match to TRBD1. The CDR3 length is 16 residues. Trimming removed 1 base from V and 7 bases from J; junction bases left unmatched: 5. CDR1 and CDR2 from the germline V gene are MGHRA and YSYEKL. CDR3 in amino acids: CASSQGGQGASEKLFF. The CDR3 DNA follows: TGCGCCAGCAGCCAAGGAGGACAGGGGGCTTCTGAAAAACTGTTTTTT.

The CDR3 DNA follows: TGTGCCAGCAGTCGAGGGCGATTGACCTACGAGCAGTACTTC. This gives the protein CASSRGRLTYEQYF. The rearrangement joins TRBV27 to TRBJ2-7; D might be TRBD2 (5 bases). The CDR3 loop spans 14 amino acids. The germline V and J ends were trimmed by 5 bases and 2 bases, with 13 bases remaining between them. The germline V gene has CDR1 MNHEY and CDR2 SMNVEV (reference sequence).

V gene TRBV10-1 combines with J gene TRBJ2-2, with a possible D match to TRBD2 (5 bases). Germline V gives CDR1 WNHNN, CDR2 SYGVQD (reference sequence). The CDR3 runs 12 residues. Trimming pared 10 bases from V and 7 bases from J, leaving 13 bases between. As DNA, the CDR3 is TGCGCCACCCGAGGGCATAGCGGGGAGCTGTTTTTT. Protein: CATRGHSGELFF.

The chain links TRBV7-6 to TRBJ2-3; D gene ambiguous. Germline values: CDR1 SGHVS, CDR2 FNYEAQ. The CDR3 consists of 17 residues. V was shortened by 5 bases and J by 4 bases, with 22 bases between the two germline ends. CDR3 residues: CASSLGPGSNRADTQYF. The CDR3, as DNA: TGTGCCAGCAGCCTAGGGCCGGGTTCCAATCGTGCAGATACGCAGTATTTT.

The genes are TRBV12-3 or TRBV12-4 and TRBJ2-1, with 7 bases matching TRBD2. The CDR3 runs 13 residues. Losses at the gene ends were 6 bases for V and 8 bases for J; bases not matched to a gene: 7. The CDR3 here is CASRGSRGDEQFF. Written as DNA, the CDR3 is TGTGCCAGCAGGGGAAGTCGGGGGGATGAGCAGTTCTTC.